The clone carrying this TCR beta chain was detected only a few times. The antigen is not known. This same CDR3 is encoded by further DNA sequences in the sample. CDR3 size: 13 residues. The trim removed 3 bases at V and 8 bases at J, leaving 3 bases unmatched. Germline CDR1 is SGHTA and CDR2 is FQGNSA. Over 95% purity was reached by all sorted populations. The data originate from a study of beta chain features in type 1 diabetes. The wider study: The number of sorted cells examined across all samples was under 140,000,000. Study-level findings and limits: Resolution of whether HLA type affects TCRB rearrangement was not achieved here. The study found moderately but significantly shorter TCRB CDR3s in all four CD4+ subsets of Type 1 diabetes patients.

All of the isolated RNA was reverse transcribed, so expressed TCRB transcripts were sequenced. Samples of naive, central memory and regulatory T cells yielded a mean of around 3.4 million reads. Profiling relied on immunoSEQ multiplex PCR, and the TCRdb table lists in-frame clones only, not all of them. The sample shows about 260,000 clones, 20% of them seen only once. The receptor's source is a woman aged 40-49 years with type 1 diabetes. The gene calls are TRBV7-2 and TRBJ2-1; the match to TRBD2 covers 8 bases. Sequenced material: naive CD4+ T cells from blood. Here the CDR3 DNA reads TGTGCCAGCAGCTTGGCGGGAGGCGATGAGCAGTTCTTC. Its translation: CASSLAGGDEQFF. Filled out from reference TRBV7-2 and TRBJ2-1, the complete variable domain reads GAGVSQSPSNKVTEKGKDVELRCDPISGHTALYWYRQSLGQGLEFLIYFQGNSAPDKSGLPSDRFSAERTGGSVSTLTIQRTQQEDSAVYLCASSLAGGDEQFFGPGTRLTVL.